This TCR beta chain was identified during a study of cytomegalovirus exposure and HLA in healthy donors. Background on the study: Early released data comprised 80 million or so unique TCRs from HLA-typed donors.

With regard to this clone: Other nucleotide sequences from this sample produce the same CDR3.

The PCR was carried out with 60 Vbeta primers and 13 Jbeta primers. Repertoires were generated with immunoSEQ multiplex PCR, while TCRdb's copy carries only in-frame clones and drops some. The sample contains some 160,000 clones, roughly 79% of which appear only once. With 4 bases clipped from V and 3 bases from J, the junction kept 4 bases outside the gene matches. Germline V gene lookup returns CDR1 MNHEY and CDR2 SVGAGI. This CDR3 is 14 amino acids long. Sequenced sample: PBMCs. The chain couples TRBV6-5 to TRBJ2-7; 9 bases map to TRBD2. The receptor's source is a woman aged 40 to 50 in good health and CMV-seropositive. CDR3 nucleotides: TGTGCCAGCAGTTTGGGACTAGCAGACTACGAGCAGTACTTC. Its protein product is CASSLGLADYEQYF.